This passage covers 17 T cell receptor beta chains from one sample sequenced in a study of PD-1 blockade in classical Hodgkin lymphoma. Sequenced by immunoSEQ multiplex PCR; TCRdb stores in-frame clones only, minus some. The profile shows over 70,000 clones, 89% of them singletons. All patients experienced relapse after autologous stem cell transplantation, and brentuximab vedotin exposure was variable. The sample here was peripheral blood mononuclear cells (PBMCs), taken at baseline. The receptors shown here come from a human donor with classical Hodgkin lymphoma.

The chain recombines TRBV7-6 with TRBJ2-5; maybe TRBD1 (5 bases). This CDR3 is 13 amino acids long. Germline CDR1 reads SGHVS; CDR2 reads FNYEAQ. V lost 7 bases and J 5 bases, leaving 14 bases between the germline ends. The CDR3 reads CASTRVFGETQYF. The CDR3 region has the DNA TGTGCCAGCACCAGGGTTTTTGGGGAGACCCAGTACTTC.

This clone was detected only once. The V gene is TRBV4-3, the J gene TRBJ2-7; TRBD1 aligns across 11 bases. The germline gives CDR1 LGHNA, CDR2 YSLEER. The V segment lost 3 bases and the J segment 7 bases; nucleotides outside the gene matches: 5. The CDR3 consists of 14 residues. The DNA for the CDR3 is TGCGCCAGCAGCCAGGGACAGGGGGTGGGTGAGCAGTACTTC. Its protein is CASSQGQGVGEQYF.

This chain connects TRBV19 to TRBJ2-1; D ambiguous. The CDR3 has 12 residues. V was pared by 10 bases and J by 6 bases, with 13 bases between. Germline V gives CDR1 LNHDA, CDR2 SQIVND (reference sequence). DNA for the CDR3: TGTGCCACCCAGGACCCGGGCAATGAGCAGTTCTTC. Its translation is CATQDPGNEQFF.

This chain connects TRBV11-2 to TRBJ2-1; no reliable D call. This CDR3 has 12 amino acids. Looked up from germline, CDR1 is SGHAT and CDR2 is FQNNGV. V shed 5 bases and J shed 2 bases, with 4 bases lying between them. CDR3 protein: CASSIPYNEQFF. Here the CDR3 DNA reads TGTGCCAGCAGCATCCCCTACAATGAGCAGTTCTTC.

This clone was picked up one time. The V and J genes are TRBV28 and TRBJ2-7; weak D call: TRBD2 (6 bases). The germline V gene encodes CDR1 MDHEN and CDR2 SYDVKM. Trimming removed 6 bases from V and 3 bases from J, with 18 bases in between. The CDR3 sequence is 15 residues long. As DNA, the CDR3 is TGTGCCAGCAGGGGGGGATCGGCGGGCCACTACGAGCAGTACTTC. It yields the protein CASRGGSAGHYEQYF.

The V call is TRBV6-5, the J call TRBJ2-1, with 8 bases lining up with TRBD2. J gave up 5 bases and V 6 bases, and 3 bases lay outside the gene matches. Germline V gives CDR1 MNHEY, CDR2 SVGAGI. This CDR3 has 13 amino acids. The CDR3: CASSLLADNEQFF. The CDR3 DNA reads as TGTGCCAGCAGCCTACTAGCGGACAATGAGCAGTTCTTC.

The genes are TRBV30 and TRBJ2-1; no reliable D call. The CDR3 is 14 residues long. V lost 4 bases to trimming and J lost 5 bases, with 15 bases between them. In germline, CDR1 is GTSNPN, CDR2 SVGIG (reference sequence). The CDR3 loop reads CAWNPGLINNEQFF. CDR3 sequence (DNA): TGTGCCTGGAACCCAGGCCTAATTAACAATGAGCAGTTCTTC.

The V and J genes are TRBV2 and TRBJ1-1, with 9 bases identical to TRBD1. The CDR3 is made up of 16 amino acids. CDR1 is SNHLY, CDR2 FYNNEI, per germline. V lost 0 bases and J lost 2; bases outside the gene matches: 4. The CDR3 protein is CASSEARDRENTEAFF. CDR3 in DNA: TGTGCCAGCAGTGAAGCGAGGGACAGGGAAAACACTGAAGCTTTCTTT.

The chain couples TRBV30 to TRBJ1-5; D is possibly TRBD1 (5 bases). CDR1 is GTSNPN, CDR2 SVGIG, per germline (reference sequence). V lost 3 bases, J lost 4 bases, and 10 bases lay in between. The CDR3 loop spans 13 amino acids. The CDR3 region is CAWRGQGNQPQHF. Written as DNA, the CDR3 is TGTGCCTGGAGGGGGCAGGGAAATCAGCCCCAGCATTTT.

This chain uses TRBV4-1 with TRBJ1-3, with 10 bases fitting TRBD1. J gave up 7 bases and V 0 bases, and 6 bases lay outside the gene matches. Germline V gene data show CDR1 as MGHRA and CDR2 as YSYEKL. There are 16 residues in the CDR3. The CDR3 region has the DNA TGCGCCAGCAGCCAAGATGGTCGACAGGGGGCCAACACCATATATTTT. Translated, it gives CASSQDGRQGANTIYF.

The chain has TRBV19 and TRBJ1-5; a weak D match, TRBD1 (6 bases). The CDR3 contains 15 residues. V lost 7 bases to trimming and J lost 4 bases, with 17 bases between them. Germline V gives CDR1 LNHDA, CDR2 SQIVND (reference sequence). The CDR3 loop reads CASTPWGDRNQPQHF. The CDR3 DNA follows: TGTGCCAGTACCCCCTGGGGTGACAGGAATCAGCCCCAGCATTTT.

This clone appeared a single time. The gene calls are TRBV28 and TRBJ1-4, with no clear D. Germline V gene data show CDR1 as MDHEN and CDR2 as SYDVKM. Trimming cost V 2 bases and J 5 bases, with 12 bases left between them. The CDR3 contains 15 residues. CDR3 sequence: CASSLILGRNEKLFF. CDR3 sequence (DNA): TGTGCCAGCAGTTTAATCTTGGGTAGGAATGAAAAACTGTTTTTT. Full variable domain (remainder filled in from reference TRBV28 and TRBJ1-4): DVKVTQSSRYLVKRTGEKVFLECVQDMDHENMFWYRQDPGLGLRLIYFSYDVKMKEKGDIPEGYSVSREKKERFSLILESASTNQTSMYLCASSLILGRNEKLFFGSGTQLSVL.

This chain connects TRBV4-2 to TRBJ2-3; the D gene is possibly TRBD2 (6 bases). Between the trimmed V and J ends, which lost 0 bases and 1 base, there was a span of 11 bases. The CDR3 length is 16 residues. From germline, CDR1 is LGHNA and CDR2 YNFKEQ. The CDR3 reads CASSQEGGRRTDTQYF. The CDR3 DNA reads TGTGCCAGCAGCCAAGAAGGAGGGCGTCGCACAGATACGCAGTATTTT.

V is TRBV30 and J is TRBJ1-5; 7 bases line up with TRBD1. CDR3 size: 13 residues. Losses at the gene ends were 2 bases for V and 2 bases for J; bases not matched to a gene: 0. Germline V CDR1 and CDR2: GTSNPN, SVGIG (reference sequence). CDR3 nucleotide sequence: TGTGCCTGGAGTACAGGGGGCAATCAGCCCCAGCATTTT. Protein sequence: CAWSTGGNQPQHF.

This clone was detected once. The chain uses TRBV6-6 and TRBJ1-6; D remains ambiguous. The CDR3 is made up of 12 amino acids. Germline V gene lookup returns CDR1 MNHNY and CDR2 SVGAGI (reference sequence). V lost 6 bases, J lost 6 bases, and 6 bases lay in between. CDR3 DNA: TGTGCCAGCAGGAGCAGTAATTCACCCCTCCACTTT. This codes for CASRSSNSPLHF.

A few counts support this clone. This chain links TRBV2 with TRBJ2-7, with no clear D. CDR1 is SNHLY and CDR2 is FYNNEI in the germline V gene. The CDR3 contains 14 residues. V lost 6 bases to trimming and J lost 2 bases, with 14 bases between them. Written as DNA, the CDR3 is TGTGCCAGCAGGATGTACGTAACCGCCTACGAGCAGTACTTC. Amino acid sequence: CASRMYVTAYEQYF.

The chain has TRBV25-1 and TRBJ1-6, with D unclear. V lost 2 bases and J lost 8, with 10 bases in between. CDR3 length: 14 amino acids. CDR1 is MGHDK, CDR2 SYGVNS, per germline. The CDR3 nucleotides are TGTGCCAGCAGTGAAATGGCGGGCCATTCACCCCTCCACTTT. The encoded protein is CASSEMAGHSPLHF. The whole variable domain, filled in from reference TRBV25-1 and TRBJ1-6, reads EADIYQTPRYLVIGTGKKITLECSQTMGHDKMYWYQQDPGMELHLIHYSYGVNSTEKGDLSSESTVSRIRTEHFPLTLESARPSHTSQYLCASSEMAGHSPLHFGNGTRLTVT.